The 17 T cell receptor beta chains presented below share a single source sample, sequenced in a study of T cell repertoires in cytomegalovirus infection. One entry per CDR3 protein results from TCRdb running MiXCR on the reads. The sample lists 150,000 to 200,000 distinct CDR3 sequences; approximately 28% were seen once. Sequenced input: PBMCs. All receptors derive from a human donor in good health (CMV status not recorded). Some clones in this sample may be carry-over from other donors' samples.

The V gene is TRBV29-1, the J gene TRBJ2-1; a possible D gene is TRBD2 (5 bases). Germline CDR1 SQVTM, CDR2 ANQGSEA. With 7 bases removed from V and 0 bases from J, the gap between germline ends came to 10 bases. This CDR3 region has 13 residues. The CDR3 sequence: CSAGDSSYNEQFF. CDR3 nucleotide sequence: TGCAGCGCCGGGGATAGCTCCTACAATGAGCAGTTCTTC.

This clonotype was counted a few times. V and J are TRBV20-1 and TRBJ2-1; D is possibly TRBD1 or TRBD2 (6 bases each). The CDR3 covers 15 residues. Trimming shortened V by 2 bases and J by 6 bases, and 17 bases separated the two germline ends. Germline-derived CDR1 and CDR2 are DFQATT and SNEGSKA (reference sequence). Here the CDR3 reads CSARRGAEGGNEQFF. The DNA for the CDR3 is TGCAGTGCTAGAAGGGGGGCCGAGGGGGGCAATGAGCAGTTCTTC.

V usage is TRBV19 and J usage is TRBJ2-2, with TRBD1 identical over 9 bases. V was clipped by 7 bases and J by 7 bases; unmatched bases: 10. Germline V gene sequence: CDR1 LNHDA, CDR2 SQIVND (reference sequence). CDR3 length: 15 residues. CDR3 amino acids: CASTPRDRVFGELFF. CDR3 bases: TGTGCCAGTACCCCGCGGGACAGGGTTTTCGGGGAGCTGTTTTTT.

The rearrangement uses TRBV25-1 and TRBJ1-2; a possible D gene is TRBD1 (6 bases). Germline CDR1 MGHDK, CDR2 SYGVNS. Trimming took 3 bases from V and 4 from J, leaving 15 bases between them. The CDR3 contains 15 residues. DNA of the CDR3: TGTGCCAGCAGTGACCAGGGGCTCGGGGGCTATGGCTACACCTTC. Translation: CASSDQGLGGYGYTF.

In this sample, this clonotype turned up many times. This chain joins TRBV7-2 and TRBJ1-5; possibly TRBD1 for D (6 bases). This CDR3 has 15 residues. Between the trimmed V and J ends, which lost 0 bases and 7 bases, there was a span of 13 bases. Germline V gene data show CDR1 as SGHTA and CDR2 as FQGNSA. CDR3 DNA sequence: TGTGCCAGCAGCTTAGCGATTGGACAGTTCCAGCCCCAGCATTTT. This codes for CASSLAIGQFQPQHF.

This clonotype was picked up a small number of times. The CDR3 loop is CSGGGPAADTQYF. The CDR3 nucleotides are TGCAGCGGCGGGGGGCCTGCTGCAGATACGCAGTATTTT. The chain recombines TRBV29-1 with TRBJ2-3; 8 bases are shared with TRBD2. V lost 7 bases to trimming and J lost 4 bases; unmatched junction nucleotides: 7. Germline CDR1 reads SQVTM; CDR2 reads ANQGSEA. The CDR3 contains 13 residues.

The J gene is TRBJ2-4, the V gene TRBV28, with 9 bases that match TRBD1. V trimming: 7 bases; J trimming: 15 bases; junction bases outside the gene matches: 13. Germline CDR1 is MDHEN and CDR2 is SYDVKM. This CDR3 is built from 13 residues. The CDR3 loop is CASTEGQGQGPYF. The CDR3 coding sequence is TGTGCCAGCACCGAGGGACAGGGACAGGGACCGTACTTC.

V usage is TRBV12-5 and J usage is TRBJ2-3; 7 bases are shared with TRBD2. The length of the CDR3 is 15 residues. CDR1 and CDR2 (germline): LGHNT, FRNRAP. The J segment lost 0 bases and the V segment lost 6 bases, leaving 6 bases of the junction unmatched. The CDR3 DNA sequence: TGTGCTAGTGGCCTTTCCGGGGGGAGCACAGATACGCAGTATTTT. Amino acid sequence: CASGLSGGSTDTQYF.

This clonotype came up once. The genes are TRBV2 and TRBJ1-1; 8 positions agree with TRBD1. V lost 6 bases and J lost 1; bases outside the gene matches: 7. Germline V gene sequence: CDR1 SNHLY, CDR2 FYNNEI. CDR3 size: 15 residues. CDR3 nucleotide sequence: TGTGCCAGCAGCTTAGCCGGACAGGGGAACACTGAAGCTTTCTTT. This encodes CASSLAGQGNTEAFF. Together with reference TRBV2 and TRBJ1-1, the CDR3 gives the full variable domain: EPEVTQTPSHQVTQMGQEVILRCVPISNHLYFYWYRQILGQKVEFLVSFYNNEISEKSEIFDDQFSVERPDGSNFTLKIRSTKLEDSAMYFCASSLAGQGNTEAFFGQGTRLTVV.

Details on this clonotype: Its ends do not fully match the called genes, so a read error is possible. The gene calls are TRBV19 and TRBJ2-6; 9 bases fit TRBD2. Germline V gene lookup returns CDR1 LNHDA and CDR2 SQIVND (reference sequence). CDR3 length equals 19 residues. The CDR3 bases are TGTTCCAGTAGTCTTCCGGGACTAGCAGTGGGCTCTGGGGCCAACGTCCTGACTTTC. This encodes CSSSLPGLAVGSGANVLTF. Full variable domain (rest looked up from reference TRBV19 and TRBJ2-6): DGGITQSPKYLFRKEGQNVTLSCEQNLNHDAMYWYRQDPGQGLRLIYYSQIVNDFQKGDIAEGYSVSREKKESFPLTVTSAQKNPTAFYLCSSSLPGLAVGSGANVLTFGAGSRLTVL.

This clonotype showed up many times. The chain recombines TRBV7-2 with TRBJ2-7; D not resolved. The CDR3 is 12 residues long. The germline gives CDR1 SGHTA, CDR2 FQGNSA. V was pared by 1 base and J by 3 bases, with 4 bases between. The chain's CDR3 is CASSLGVYEQYF. The CDR3 DNA reads as TGTGCCAGCAGCTTAGGAGTCTACGAGCAGTACTTC.

The chain employs TRBV30 and TRBJ1-1; TRBD1 is a possible D gene (5 bases). From germline, CDR1 is GTSNPN and CDR2 SVGIG (reference sequence). The CDR3 contains 14 residues. V was trimmed by 4 bases and J by 7 bases, leaving 19 bases between them. The CDR3 is CAWMWGVRPSEAFF. The CDR3 DNA reads TGTGCCTGGATGTGGGGGGTTCGCCCGAGTGAAGCTTTCTTT.

This clonotype was picked up a small number of times. The rearrangement joins TRBV19 to TRBJ2-2; D gene uncertain. This CDR3 is built from 14 residues. Trimming pared 3 bases from V and 6 bases from J, leaving 11 bases between. Germline-derived CDR1 and CDR2 are LNHDA and SQIVND (reference sequence). The CDR3 is CASSMAVGSGELFF. As DNA, the CDR3 is TGTGCCAGTAGTATGGCGGTGGGGTCCGGGGAGCTGTTTTTT.

This clonotype came up many times. The rearrangement uses TRBV7-6 and TRBJ2-3; no definite D call. The CDR3 is 14 residues long. Looked up from germline, CDR1 is SGHVS and CDR2 is FNYEAQ. Between the trimmed V and J ends, which lost 5 bases and 4 bases, there was a span of 13 bases. The CDR3 region has the DNA TGTGCCAGCAGCCCCCGGGTGGCATCAGATACGCAGTATTTT. It encodes CASSPRVASDTQYF.

This clonotype was counted between two and nine times. The chain uses TRBV25-1 and TRBJ2-5; 11 bases agree with TRBD1. Germline loops: CDR1 MGHDK, CDR2 SYGVNS. V gave up 1 base and J gave up 5 bases; unmatched junction bases: 3. This CDR3 has 15 residues. This chain's CDR3 is CASSEWTGGVETQYF. The CDR3 nucleotides are TGTGCCAGCAGTGAATGGACAGGGGGCGTGGAGACCCAGTACTTC.

This clonotype was observed a few times. The rearrangement uses TRBV20-1 and TRBJ1-5, with D possibly matching TRBD1 (5 bases). The CDR3 has 15 amino acids. Between the trimmed V and J ends, which lost 1 base and 7 bases, there was a span of 17 bases. Germline-derived CDR1 and CDR2 are DFQATT and SNEGSKA (reference sequence). The CDR3 sequence is CSARVGAASGQPQHF. The DNA of the CDR3 is TGCAGTGCTAGAGTCGGGGCCGCCTCTGGGCAGCCCCAGCATTTT.

In its sample, this clonotype was seen a few times. The gene calls are TRBV25-1 and TRBJ2-2; 9 nucleotides line up with TRBD1. CDR3 length: 17 amino acids. Germline V gives CDR1 MGHDK, CDR2 SYGVNS. J gave up 6 bases and V 5 bases, and 13 bases lay outside the gene matches. CDR3 sequence: CASSPTNGTGGPGELFF. The CDR3 DNA reads as TGTGCCAGCAGTCCAACAAATGGTACAGGGGGCCCCGGGGAGCTGTTTTTT.